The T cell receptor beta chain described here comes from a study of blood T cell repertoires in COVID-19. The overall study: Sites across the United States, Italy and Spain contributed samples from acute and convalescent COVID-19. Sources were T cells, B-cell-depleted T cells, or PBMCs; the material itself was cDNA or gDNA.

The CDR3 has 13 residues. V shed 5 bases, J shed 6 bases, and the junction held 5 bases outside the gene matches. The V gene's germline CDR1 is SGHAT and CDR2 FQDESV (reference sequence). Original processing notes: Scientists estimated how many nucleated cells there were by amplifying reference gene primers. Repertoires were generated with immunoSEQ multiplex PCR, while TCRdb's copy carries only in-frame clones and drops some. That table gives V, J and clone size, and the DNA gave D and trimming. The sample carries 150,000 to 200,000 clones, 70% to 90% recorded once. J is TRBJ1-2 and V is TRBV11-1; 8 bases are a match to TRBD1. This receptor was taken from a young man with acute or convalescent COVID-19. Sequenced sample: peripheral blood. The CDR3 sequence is CASSPTGVDGYTF. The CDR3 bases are TGTGCCAGCAGCCCGACAGGGGTTGATGGCTACACCTTC.